This T cell receptor beta chain was obtained from a study of blood T cell repertoires in COVID-19. About the research overall: The United States, Italy and Spain provided the acute and convalescent COVID-19 samples. The cDNA or gDNA used as material had been derived from T cells, B-cell-depleted T cells, or PBMCs.

Original data processing: Scientists estimated how many nucleated cells there were by amplifying reference gene primers. TCRdb's copy holds only in-frame clones and misses some; the assay was immunoSEQ multiplex PCR. That table gives V, J and clone size, and the DNA gave D and trimming. This table holds roughly 60,000 clones, about 91% found once. The CDR3 runs 14 residues. Trimming took off 4 bases at V and 6 bases at J, with 14 bases between the two ends. Per germline, CDR1 SGHNT and CDR2 YYREEE (reference sequence). Sequencing was done on a sample of peripheral blood. The TCR was taken from a man aged 50 or older with active COVID-19. This chain joins TRBV5-4 and TRBJ2-4, with D perhaps matching TRBD2 (6 bases). DNA for the CDR3: TGTGCCAGCAGCCAGAATTACGGGGGAAACATTCAGTACTTC. As protein: CASSQNYGGNIQYF.